This T cell receptor (beta chain) was sequenced in a study of blood T cell repertoires in COVID-19 (dated by TCRdb to about 2020). Regarding the research as a whole: Samples from collaborators originated in the United States, Italy and Spain and spanned both the acute and convalescent phases of COVID-19. Subjects who had been exposed to COVID-19, were actively infected with it, or had recovered from it provided the deeply sampled blood TCRbeta repertoires that made up the dataset. The prospective study material was composed of cDNA or gDNA derived from T cells, B-cell-depleted T cells, or PBMCs. The sample metadata nearly always contained a de-identified subject ID, COVID-19 status, age in years and sex. Where available, HLA class I and class II types were taken from metadata supplied by the sample provider and were not determined by assay-based typing. The samples were drawn from the first 160 participants of the ongoing ImmuneRACE study and from 1,254 subjects provided by 6 global collaborators. A freely available public database, intended as a resource for researchers studying the immune response to SARS-CoV-2, is where the repertoires were released. General findings and caveats noted by the study authors: Clinical and demographic metadata were provided uncurated, with the amount varying by source and participant.

V gives up 4 bases and J gives up 5 bases, and the segment between their germline ends measures 14 bases. Via the germline V gene, CDR1 is SQVTM and CDR2 ANQGSEA. Inclusive of the bounding cysteine and phenylalanine, the CDR3 is 13 residues long. The CDR3 DNA has 39 bases and is translated from base 1. One collaborating source in Seattle enrolled patients during active infection and followed them longitudinally through the course of disease. Collaborating institutions collected whole blood in K2EDTA tubes following their own protocols. For TCRbeta analysis, collaborator samples were shipped as frozen whole blood, as isolated PBMCs, or as DNA extracted from either sample type. Details on this clone: It lacks a known antigen. No base qualities exist here, and no much larger clone lies one base off it.

TCRbeta CDR3 regions were amplified from genomic DNA using the immunoSEQ Assay, a bias-controlled multiplex PCR. As for the authors' bioinformatics: Within the assay, amplification of reference gene primers was used to estimate how many nucleated cells each sample contained. To quantify the absolute abundance of each unique TCRbeta CDR3 rearrangement, sequence reads were collapsed and filtered. For each sample, productive Simpson clonality was calculated by taking the square root of Simpson's diversity index across productive rearrangements. Not all clones reach the TCRdb copy of this immuneACCESS table, which keeps in-frame sequences only. Checked studies attribute under half of the gap to unresolved V genes and leave the rest unexplained. Clonal size and the V and J genes are those of that table, whereas D and trimming came from the DNA. Present in this sample are 84,000 or so clones, more than 65% of which were seen just once. In total, the top ten clones hold approximately 6.3% of the sample.

This TCR was recovered from a man between 65 and 85 years old with COVID-19, enrolled during active disease. What was sequenced was peripheral blood. The V and J segments used are TRBV29-1 and TRBJ2-5; the D region possibly corresponds to TRBD2 (6 bases align). The nucleotide sequence reads TGCAGCGTTGGGCCGGGGGATCGGGAGACCCAGTACTTC. This encodes CSVGPGDRETQYF.